Below are 9 T cell receptor beta chains sequenced from a single sample in a study of blood T cell dynamics during melanoma immunotherapy. Sample time point: week 3, after first cycle of checkpoint inhibitor. Here immunoSEQ multiplex PCR was the method, and the copy in TCRdb shows in-frame clones only, minus some. The sample has about 17,000 clones, approximately 90% seen once. Sequences were derived from blood, sampled from a patient treated with checkpoint blockade. Receptors originate from a human donor with melanoma.

The chain is built from TRBV5-5 and TRBJ1-2; no definite D call. V shed 2 bases and J shed 5 bases, with 7 bases lying between them. CDR1 SGHKS and CDR2 YYEKEE come from the germline V gene (reference sequence). The CDR3 loop spans 12 amino acids. The chain's CDR3 is CASSLPEYGYTF. The CDR3 nucleotides are TGTGCCAGCAGCTTACCCGAGTATGGCTACACCTTC.

This clone is judged medium-sized. This chain connects TRBV6-1 to TRBJ1-5; D is unclear. V lost 2 bases and J lost 4, with 6 bases in between. CDR1 MNHNS and CDR2 SASEGT come from the germline V gene. CDR3 size: 13 residues. The CDR3, as DNA: TGTGCCAGCAGTGAACAGGTTAATCAGCCCCAGCATTTT. It specifies CASSEQVNQPQHF.

The rearrangement joins TRBV2 to TRBJ2-7; D unresolved. Germline CDR1 reads SNHLY; CDR2 reads FYNNEI. Trimming took off 1 base at V and 6 bases at J, with 4 bases between the two ends. The CDR3 consists of 11 residues. The CDR3 region is CASSEVGEQYF. CDR3 in DNA: TGTGCCAGCAGTGAAGTGGGCGAGCAGTACTTC.

This sequence joins TRBV5-1 and TRBJ2-2; maybe TRBD2 (6 bases). The CDR3 runs to 16 residues. V was cut by 0 bases and J by 5 bases, with 14 bases left in between. Germline V CDR1 and CDR2: SGHRS, YFSETQ. Here the CDR3 DNA reads TGCGCCAGCAGCTTGGCACCCGGGAGTGGAACCGGGGAGCTGTTTTTT. Translating it yields CASSLAPGSGTGELFF.

The chain couples TRBV28 to TRBJ2-7, with TRBD1 matching over 7 bases. Trimming took 11 bases from V and 1 from J; bases not matched to a gene: 5. Germline loops: CDR1 MDHEN, CDR2 SYDVKM. This CDR3 spans 12 amino acids. CDR3 in amino acids: CAARQGSYEQYF. The CDR3 DNA sequence: TGTGCCGCTCGACAGGGATCCTACGAGCAGTACTTC. The variable domain in full, with the rest retrieved from reference TRBV28 and TRBJ2-7, is DVKVTQSSRYLVKRTGEKVFLECVQDMDHENMFWYRQDPGLGLRLIYFSYDVKMKEKGDIPEGYSVSREKKERFSLILESASTNQTSMYLCAARQGSYEQYFGPGTRLTVT.

V usage is TRBV19 and J usage is TRBJ2-5; D may correspond to TRBD1 or TRBD2 (6 bases each). V was pared by 2 bases and J by 5 bases, with 12 bases between. Germline V gene lookup returns CDR1 LNHDA and CDR2 SQIVND (reference sequence). The CDR3 length is 14 residues. CDR3 coding DNA: TGTGCCAGTAGTATACTGGGGGGCTCGGAGACCCAGTACTTC. This translates into CASSILGGSETQYF.

The V call is TRBV5-1, the J call TRBJ2-7; possibly TRBD1 for D (5 bases). Germline loops: CDR1 SGHRS, CDR2 YFSETQ. Trimming took off 2 bases at V and 2 bases at J, with 11 bases between the two ends. The CDR3 loop spans 14 amino acids. The CDR3 protein is CASSLDQGTYEQYF. CDR3 in DNA: TGCGCCAGCAGCTTAGACCAGGGAACCTACGAGCAGTACTTC.

The V call is TRBV19, the J call TRBJ1-5; D call uncertain. The germline V gene has CDR1 LNHDA and CDR2 SQIVND (reference sequence). The V and J ends lost 6 bases and 2 bases respectively, with 14 bases between them. The CDR3 contains 15 residues. The CDR3 protein is CASRVASGGNQPQHF. As DNA, the CDR3 is TGTGCCAGTAGAGTCGCATCGGGTGGCAATCAGCCCCAGCATTTT.

A single count supports this clone. The J gene is TRBJ1-4, the V gene TRBV4-3; D possibly corresponds to TRBD1 (5 bases). The V gene's germline CDR1 is LGHNA and CDR2 YSLEER. The CDR3 contains 15 residues. Trimming cost V 2 bases and J 8 bases, with 15 bases left between them. In DNA form, the CDR3 reads TGCGCCAGCAGCCAAAATTTGGACACGAGGGAAAAACTGTTTTTT. Its protein product is CASSQNLDTREKLFF.